The clone carrying this TCR beta chain was seen more than once but under ten times. These data originate in a study of shared clonotypes between healthy human individuals. Study as a whole: Donor composition was a couple of women and three men, aged 18 to 49. Each donor's CD4 naive and CD4 memory cells filled three plates apiece, CD8 naive two, and CD8 memory one.

The germline CDR1 and CDR2 sequences are LNHNV and YYDKDF (reference sequence). The CDR3 spans 12 residues. Trimming removed 0 bases from V and 13 bases from J, with 12 bases in between. An approximately 200 ng quantity of DNA, 25,000 to 35,000 T cell genomes, went into the sorted-subset replicate PCRs. Only in-frame clones appear in the TCRdb table, and some are missing; sequencing was by immunoSEQ multiplex PCR. The table has fewer than 1.4 million clones, around 78% seen once; the top ten hold roughly 0.57%. The gene calls are TRBV15 and TRBJ1-2; D is possibly TRBD1 (6 bases). Sequencing was carried out using memory CD4+ T cells from PBMCs. Subset indicated: CD45RA-negative fraction. The TCR was taken from a man aged 18 to 30 in good health. Some clones in this sample may be carry-over from other donors' samples. CDR3 sequence: CATSRETGHRTF. The CDR3 nucleotides read TGTGCCACCAGCAGAGAGACAGGCCATCGCACCTTC.